This T cell receptor (beta chain) comes out of a study of T cells in Graves' hyperthyroidism and ophthalmopathy. Study-wide results and caveats: Stable hyperthyroidism and ophthalmopathy were separated using 13 V-J signatures.

TCR beta CDR3 region amplification was performed from RNA transcripts. The TCR CDR3 first-round RT-PCR relied on the HTBI primer set. TCRdb redid the calling of the multiplex PCR reads with MiXCR, one entry per CDR3 protein. The profile shows approximately 620,000 distinct CDR3 sequences, around 15% of them singletons. Trimming pared 10 bases from V and 3 bases from J, leaving 13 bases between. From germline, CDR1 is MNHNS and CDR2 SASEGT. This CDR3 comprises 13 residues. In regard to this clonotype: Its antigen is not known.

The chain couples TRBV6-1 to TRBJ1-5, with D possibly matching TRBD1 (6 bases). Material: blood. The origin of this receptor is a woman between 40 and 55 years old with Graves' ophthalmopathy. DNA for the CDR3: TGTGCCACCCGAAGGACAGACAATCAGCCCCAGCATTTT. Amino acid sequence: CATRRTDNQPQHF.